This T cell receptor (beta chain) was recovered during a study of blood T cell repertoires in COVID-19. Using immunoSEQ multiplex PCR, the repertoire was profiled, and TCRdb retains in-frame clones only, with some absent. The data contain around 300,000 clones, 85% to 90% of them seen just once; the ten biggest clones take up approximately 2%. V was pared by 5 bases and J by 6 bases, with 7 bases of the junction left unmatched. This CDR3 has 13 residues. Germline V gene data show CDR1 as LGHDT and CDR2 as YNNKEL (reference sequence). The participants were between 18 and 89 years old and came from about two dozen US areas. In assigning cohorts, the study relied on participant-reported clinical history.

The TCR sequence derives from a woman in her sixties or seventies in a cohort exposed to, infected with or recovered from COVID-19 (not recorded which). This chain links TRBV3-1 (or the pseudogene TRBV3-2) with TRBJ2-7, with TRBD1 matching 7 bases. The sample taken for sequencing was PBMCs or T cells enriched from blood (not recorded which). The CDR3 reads CASSRGQVSEQYF. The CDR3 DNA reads TGTGCCAGCAGCAGAGGACAGGTTAGCGAGCAGTACTTC.